This TCR beta chain comes out of a study of early T cells in non-severe SARS-CoV-2 infection. Germline CDR1 MDHEN, CDR2 SYDVKM. The V end was cut by 1 base, the J end by 1 base, with 8 bases between. The CDR3 loop spans 14 amino acids. TCRdb used MiXCR to reprocess the 5' RACE reads, holding one entry per CDR3 protein. The sample includes around 44,000 distinct CDR3 sequences, roughly 9.8% seen only once; the top ten take about 8.6%. This clonotype has at least ten counts. The clonotype comes from an adult who was a healthcare worker with PCR-confirmed SARS-CoV-2 infection or an uninfected control (not recorded which). The J gene is TRBJ2-7, the V gene TRBV28; possibly TRBD1 for D (5 bases). Sequencing used whole blood. In nucleotides, the CDR3 is TGTGCCAGCAGTTTATTGGGGCAATCCTACGAGCAGTACTTC. Translating it yields CASSLLGQSYEQYF.